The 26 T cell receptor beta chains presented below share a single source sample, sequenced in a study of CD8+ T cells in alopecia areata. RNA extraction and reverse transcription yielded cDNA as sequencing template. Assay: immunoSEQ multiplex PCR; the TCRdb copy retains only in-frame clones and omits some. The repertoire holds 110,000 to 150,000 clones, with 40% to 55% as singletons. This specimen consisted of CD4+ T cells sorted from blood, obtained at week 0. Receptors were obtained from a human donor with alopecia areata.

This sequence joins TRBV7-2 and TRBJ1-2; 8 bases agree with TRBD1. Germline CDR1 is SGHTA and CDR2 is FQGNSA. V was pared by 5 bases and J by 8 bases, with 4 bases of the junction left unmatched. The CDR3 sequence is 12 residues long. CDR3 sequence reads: CASSQTGEGYTF. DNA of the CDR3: TGTGCCAGCAGCCAGACAGGGGAGGGCTACACCTTC.

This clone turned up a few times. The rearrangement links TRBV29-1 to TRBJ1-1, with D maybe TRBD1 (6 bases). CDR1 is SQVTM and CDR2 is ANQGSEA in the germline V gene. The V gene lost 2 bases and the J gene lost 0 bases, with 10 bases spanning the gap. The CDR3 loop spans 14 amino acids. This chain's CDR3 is CSVEWGALNTEAFF. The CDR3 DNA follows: TGCAGCGTTGAATGGGGGGCGCTGAACACTGAAGCTTTCTTT. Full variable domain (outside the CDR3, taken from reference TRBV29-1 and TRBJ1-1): SAVISQKPSRDICQRGTSLTIQCQVDSQVTMMFWYRQQPGQSLTLIATANQGSEATYESGFVIDKFPISRPNLTFSTLTVSNMSPEDSSIYLCSVEWGALNTEAFFGQGTRLTVV.

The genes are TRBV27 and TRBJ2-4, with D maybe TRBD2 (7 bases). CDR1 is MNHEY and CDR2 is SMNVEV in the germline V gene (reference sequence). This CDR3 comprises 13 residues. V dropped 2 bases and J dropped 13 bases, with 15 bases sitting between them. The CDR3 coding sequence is TGTGCCAGCAGTTTAAGGGCGGGGGCAGGGCAGTACTTC. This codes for CASSLRAGAGQYF.

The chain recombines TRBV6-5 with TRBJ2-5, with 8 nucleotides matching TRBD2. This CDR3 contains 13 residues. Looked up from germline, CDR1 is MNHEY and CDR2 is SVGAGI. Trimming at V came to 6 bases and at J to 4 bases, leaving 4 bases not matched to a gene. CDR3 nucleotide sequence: TGTGCCAGCAGCCGGGAGGGCCGAGAGACCCAGTACTTC. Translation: CASSREGRETQYF.

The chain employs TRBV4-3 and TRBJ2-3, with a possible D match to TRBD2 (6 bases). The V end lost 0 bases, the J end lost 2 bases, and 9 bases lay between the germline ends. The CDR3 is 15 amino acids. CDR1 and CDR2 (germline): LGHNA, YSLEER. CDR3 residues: CASSQEASDTDTQYF. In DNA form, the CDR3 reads TGCGCCAGCAGCCAAGAAGCTAGCGACACAGATACGCAGTATTTT.

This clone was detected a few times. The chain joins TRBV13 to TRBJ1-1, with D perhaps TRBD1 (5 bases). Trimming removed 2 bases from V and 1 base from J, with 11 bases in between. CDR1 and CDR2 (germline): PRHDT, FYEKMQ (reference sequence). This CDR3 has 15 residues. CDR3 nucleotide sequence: TGTGCCAGCAGCTTAACTCAGGGCCGGAACACTGAAGCTTTCTTT. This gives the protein CASSLTQGRNTEAFF.

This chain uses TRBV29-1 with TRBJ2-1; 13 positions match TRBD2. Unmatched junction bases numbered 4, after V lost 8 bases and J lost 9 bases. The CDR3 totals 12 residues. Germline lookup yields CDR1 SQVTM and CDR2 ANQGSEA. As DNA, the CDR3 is TGCAGCTCCGGACTAGCGGGAGCTGAGCAGTTCTTC. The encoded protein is CSSGLAGAEQFF.

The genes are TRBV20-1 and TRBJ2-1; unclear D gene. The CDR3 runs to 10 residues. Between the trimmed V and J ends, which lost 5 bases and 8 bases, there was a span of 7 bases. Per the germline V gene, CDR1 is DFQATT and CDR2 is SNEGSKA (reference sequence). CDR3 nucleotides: TGCAGTGCTGGGTCCCATGAGCAGTTCTTC. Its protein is CSAGSHEQFF.

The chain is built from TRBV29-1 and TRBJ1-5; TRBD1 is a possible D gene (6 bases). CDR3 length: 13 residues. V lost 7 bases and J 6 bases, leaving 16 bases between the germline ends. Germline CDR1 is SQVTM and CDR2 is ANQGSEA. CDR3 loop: CSAREGVGQPQHF. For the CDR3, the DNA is TGCAGCGCGCGAGAGGGGGTTGGTCAGCCCCAGCATTTT.

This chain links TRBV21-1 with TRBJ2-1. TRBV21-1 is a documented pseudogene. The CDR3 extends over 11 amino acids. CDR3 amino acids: CASSTNNEQFF. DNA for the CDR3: TGTGCCAGCAGCACGAACAATGAGCAGTTCTTC.

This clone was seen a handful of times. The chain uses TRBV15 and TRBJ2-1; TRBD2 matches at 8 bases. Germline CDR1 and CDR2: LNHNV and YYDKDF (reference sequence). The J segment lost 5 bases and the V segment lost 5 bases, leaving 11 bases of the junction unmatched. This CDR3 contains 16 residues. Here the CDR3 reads CATSGGAGVHDNEQFF. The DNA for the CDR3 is TGTGCCACCAGCGGAGGAGCGGGAGTACACGACAATGAGCAGTTCTTC.

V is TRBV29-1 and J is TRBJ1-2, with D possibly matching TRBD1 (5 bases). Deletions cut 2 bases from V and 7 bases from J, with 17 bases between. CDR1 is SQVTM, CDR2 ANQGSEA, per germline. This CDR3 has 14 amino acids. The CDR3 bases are TGCAGCGTTGAACGCGATTCGACTGGGGGTGGCTACACCTTC. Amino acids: CSVERDSTGGGYTF.

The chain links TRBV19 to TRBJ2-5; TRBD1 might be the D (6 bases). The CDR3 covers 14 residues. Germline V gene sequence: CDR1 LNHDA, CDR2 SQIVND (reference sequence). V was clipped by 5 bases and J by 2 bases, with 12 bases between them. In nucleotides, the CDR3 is TGTGCCAGTAGTCCCGGGACACTACAAGAGACCCAGTACTTC. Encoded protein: CASSPGTLQETQYF.

As DNA, the CDR3 is TGTGCCAGCAGCTTATCAGGACGGGACAATCAGCCCCAGCATTTT. Its protein product is CASSLSGRDNQPQHF. The chain carries TRBV7-9 and TRBJ1-5; D unclear. CDR1 is SEHNR, CDR2 FQNEAQ, per germline (reference sequence). V lost 2 bases to trimming and J lost 3 bases, with 11 bases between them. CDR3 size: 15 residues.

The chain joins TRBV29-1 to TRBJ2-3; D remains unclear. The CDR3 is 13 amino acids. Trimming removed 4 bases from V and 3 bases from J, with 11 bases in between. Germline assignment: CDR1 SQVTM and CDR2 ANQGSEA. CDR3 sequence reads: CSVVAPGTDTQYF. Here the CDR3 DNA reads TGCAGCGTTGTCGCCCCCGGAACAGATACGCAGTATTTT.

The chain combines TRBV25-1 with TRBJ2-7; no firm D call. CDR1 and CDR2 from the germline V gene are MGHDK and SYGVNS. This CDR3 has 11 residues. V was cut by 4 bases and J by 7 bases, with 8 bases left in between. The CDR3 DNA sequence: TGTGCCAGCAGTGTCTTTTCGGAGCAGTACTTC. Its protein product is CASSVFSEQYF.

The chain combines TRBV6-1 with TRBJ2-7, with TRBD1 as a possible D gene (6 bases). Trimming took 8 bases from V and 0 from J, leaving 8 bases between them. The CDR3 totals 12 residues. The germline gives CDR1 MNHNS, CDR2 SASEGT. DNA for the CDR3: TGTGCCAGCGGGACAAACTCCTACGAGCAGTACTTC. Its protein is CASGTNSYEQYF.

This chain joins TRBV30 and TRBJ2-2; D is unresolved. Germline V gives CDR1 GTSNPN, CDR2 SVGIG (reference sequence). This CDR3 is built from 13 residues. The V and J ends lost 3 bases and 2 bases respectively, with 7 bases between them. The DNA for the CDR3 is TGTGCCTGGAGGTCAAGTAACACCGGGGAGCTGTTTTTT. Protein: CAWRSSNTGELFF.

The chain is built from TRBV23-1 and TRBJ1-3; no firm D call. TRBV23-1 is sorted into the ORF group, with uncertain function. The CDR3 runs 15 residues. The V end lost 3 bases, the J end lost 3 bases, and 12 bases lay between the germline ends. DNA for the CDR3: TGCGCCAGCAGTCACTTACCCCAGGATGGAAACACCATATATTTT. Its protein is CASSHLPQDGNTIYF.

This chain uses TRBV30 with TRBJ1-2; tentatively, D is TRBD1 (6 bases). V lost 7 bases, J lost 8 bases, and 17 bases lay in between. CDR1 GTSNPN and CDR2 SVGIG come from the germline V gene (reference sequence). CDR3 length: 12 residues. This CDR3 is CALSAQGLGYTF. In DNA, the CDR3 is TGTGCCTTATCCGCCCAGGGGTTAGGCTACACCTTC.

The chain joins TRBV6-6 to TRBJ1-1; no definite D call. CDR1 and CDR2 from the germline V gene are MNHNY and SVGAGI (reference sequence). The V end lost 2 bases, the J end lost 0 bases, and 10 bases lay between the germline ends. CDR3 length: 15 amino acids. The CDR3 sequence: CASSYGQSMNTEAFF. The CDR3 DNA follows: TGTGCCAGCAGTTACGGGCAGAGCATGAACACTGAAGCTTTCTTT.

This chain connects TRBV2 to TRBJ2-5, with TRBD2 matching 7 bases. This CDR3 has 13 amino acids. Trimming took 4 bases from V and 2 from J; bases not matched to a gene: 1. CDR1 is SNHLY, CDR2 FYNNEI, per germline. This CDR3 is CASSGDYQETQYF. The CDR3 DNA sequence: TGTGCCAGCAGTGGGGACTATCAAGAGACCCAGTACTTC.

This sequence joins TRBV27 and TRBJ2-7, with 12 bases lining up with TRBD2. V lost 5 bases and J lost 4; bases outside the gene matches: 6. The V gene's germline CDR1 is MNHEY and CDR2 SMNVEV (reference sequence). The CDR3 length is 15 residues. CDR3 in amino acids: CASSPGLAGTYEQYF. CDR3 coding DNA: TGTGCCAGCAGTCCCGGACTAGCGGGGACATACGAGCAGTACTTC.

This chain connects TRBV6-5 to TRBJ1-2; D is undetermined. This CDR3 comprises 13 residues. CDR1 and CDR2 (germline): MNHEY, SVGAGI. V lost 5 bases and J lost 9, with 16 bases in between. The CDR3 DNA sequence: TGTGCCAGCAGTCCCAATACCCCGAGGAGCTACACCTTC. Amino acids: CASSPNTPRSYTF.

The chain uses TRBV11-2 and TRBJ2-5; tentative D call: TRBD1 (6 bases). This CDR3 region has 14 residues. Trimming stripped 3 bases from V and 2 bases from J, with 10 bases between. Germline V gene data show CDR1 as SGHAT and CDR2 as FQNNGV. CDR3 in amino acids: CASSFTTGQETQYF. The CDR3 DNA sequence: TGTGCCAGCAGCTTCACGACAGGACAAGAGACCCAGTACTTC.

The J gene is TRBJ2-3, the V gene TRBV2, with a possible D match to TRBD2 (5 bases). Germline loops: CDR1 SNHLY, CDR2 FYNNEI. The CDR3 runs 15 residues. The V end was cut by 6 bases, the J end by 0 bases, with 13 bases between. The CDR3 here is CASRKLRGSTDTQYF. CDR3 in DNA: TGTGCCAGCAGAAAACTGAGAGGGAGCACAGATACGCAGTATTTT. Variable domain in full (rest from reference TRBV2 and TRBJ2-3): EPEVTQTPSHQVTQMGQEVILRCVPISNHLYFYWYRQILGQKVEFLVSFYNNEISEKSEIFDDQFSVERPDGSNFTLKIRSTKLEDSAMYFCASRKLRGSTDTQYFGPGTRLTVL.